Below, 3 T cell receptor beta chains from the same sample are listed, as sequenced in a study of monozygotic twins with inflammatory bowel disease. From the 5' RACE reads, TCRdb lists one entry per CDR3 protein and no DNA. Recorded for this sample: about 450,000 distinct CDR3 sequences. The sample consisted of blood. All receptors derive from a human donor with ulcerative colitis or Crohn's disease, or a healthy co-twin of an affected twin (not recorded which).

The genes are TRBV4-3 and TRBJ2-1; the D gene TCRdb calls, TRBD1, cannot be checked with no DNA. This CDR3 spans 15 amino acids. Germline lookup yields CDR1 LGHNA and CDR2 YSLEER. This CDR3 is CASSQEITGANEQFF.

This chain links TRBV6-1 with TRBJ1-1; the TCRdb D gene call, TRBD1, has no DNA to confirm it. Germline V gives CDR1 MNHNS, CDR2 SASEGT. CDR3 length: 13 amino acids. The CDR3 reads CASSVPLNTEAFF.

The CDR3 protein is CASSLAPRGSLIF. The rearrangement uses TRBV7-2 and TRBJ2-1; TCRdb proposes TRBD1, but this gene call is untestable without DNA. Germline values: CDR1 SGHTA, CDR2 FQGNSA. This CDR3 is built from 13 residues. The full variable domain, in which reference TRBV7-2 and TRBJ2-1 provide the parts outside the CDR3, is GAGVSQSPSNKVTEKGKDVELRCDPISGHTALYWYRQSLGQGLEFLIYFQGNSAPDKSGLPSDRFSAERTGGSVSTLTIQRTQQEDSAVYLCASSLAPRGSLIFGPGTRLTVL.